These T cell receptor beta chains were read from a single sample in a study of T cells in Graves' hyperthyroidism and ophthalmopathy. TCRdb redid the calling of the multiplex PCR reads with MiXCR, one entry per CDR3 protein. Of about 610,000 distinct CDR3 sequences listed, roughly 14% were seen once; the top ten hold 3.5% to 4.5%. Specimen: blood. The receptors originated from a woman aged 40 to 49 with Graves' ophthalmopathy. The CDR3 runs from the conserved cysteine through the conserved F or W. The D gene is left open where the match is weak. A clone size is listed for some rows: how often the clone was seen (once, few, many), or a class if it is expanded.

d_gene | j_gene | v_gene | abundance | CDR3aa | CDR3nt
NA | TRBJ1-1 | TRBV19 | few | CASSIGSTDTEAFF | TGTGCCAGTAGTATAGGCAGTACGGACACTGAAGCTTTCTTT
NA | TRBJ2-7 | TRBV19 | many | CASSPGPPAYEQYF | TGTGCCAGTAGTCCCGGACCCCCGGCCTACGAGCAGTACTTC
TRBD2 | TRBJ2-7 | TRBV5-1 | few | CASSEGLAGGPHEQYF | TGCGCCAGCAGCGAGGGACTAGCGGGAGGGCCCCACGAGCAGTACTTC
TRBD2 | TRBJ2-2 | TRBV19 | NA | CASSHEPGLAGSTGEPFF | TGTGCCAGTAGTCACGAACCCGGACTAGCAGGAAGTACCGGGGAGCCGTTTTTT
NA | TRBJ1-1 | TRBV27 | many | CASSLSIFNTEAFF | TGTGCCAGCAGTTTATCGATATTTAACACTGAAGCTTTCTTT
NA | TRBJ1-5 | TRBV12-3/TRBV12-4 | NA | CASSLEGDRGNQPQHF | TGTGCCAGCAGTTTAGAGGGGGATCGGGGCAATCAGCCCCAGCATTTT
NA | TRBJ2-5 | TRBV29-1 | many | CSVLRGGKETQYF | TGCAGCGTTCTCCGGGGCGGCAAAGAGACCCAGTACTTC
NA | TRBJ1-1 | TRBV27 | many | CASSPGRGQNTEAFF | TGTGCCAGCAGTCCCGGGCGGGGCCAGAACACTGAAGCTTTCTTT
NA | TRBJ2-7 | TRBV6-2/TRBV6-3 | few | CASSYGPSGEQYF | TGTGCCAGCAGTTACGGCCCCAGCGGGGAGCAGTACTTC
TRBD2 | TRBJ2-7 | TRBV11-2 | NA | CASSLGGLASREQYF | TGTGCCAGCAGCTTAGGGGGACTAGCTTCCCGCGAGCAGTACTTC
TRBD2 | TRBJ2-5 | TRBV7-7 | once | CASSLGGRASETQYF | TGTGCTAGCAGCTTAGGCGGGAGGGCCTCAGAGACCCAGTACTTC
NA | TRBJ1-5 | TRBV28 | many | CASSYVGFNQPQHF | TGTGCCAGCAGTTATGTGGGCTTTAATCAGCCCCAGCATTTT